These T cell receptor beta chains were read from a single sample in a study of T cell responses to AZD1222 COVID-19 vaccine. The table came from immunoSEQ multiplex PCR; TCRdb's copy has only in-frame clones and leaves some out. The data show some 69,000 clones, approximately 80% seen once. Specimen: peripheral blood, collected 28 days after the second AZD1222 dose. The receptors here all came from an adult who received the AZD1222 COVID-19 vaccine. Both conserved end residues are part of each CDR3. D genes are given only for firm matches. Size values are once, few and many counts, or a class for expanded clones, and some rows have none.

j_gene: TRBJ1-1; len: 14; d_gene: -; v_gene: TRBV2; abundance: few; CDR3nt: TGTGCCAGCAGTGTATCAGACATCAACACTGAAGCTTTCTTT; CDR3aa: CASSVSDINTEAFF
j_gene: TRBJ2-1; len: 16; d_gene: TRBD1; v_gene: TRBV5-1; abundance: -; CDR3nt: TGCGCCAGCAGCTTGCGACCCGGGACAGGGTTCAGTGAGCAGTTCTTC; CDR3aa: CASSLRPGTGFSEQFF
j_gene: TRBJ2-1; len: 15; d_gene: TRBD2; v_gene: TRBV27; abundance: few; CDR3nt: TGTGCCAGCAGTGCGGGGGAGGTCTCCTACAATGAGCAGTTCTTC; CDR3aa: CASSAGEVSYNEQFF
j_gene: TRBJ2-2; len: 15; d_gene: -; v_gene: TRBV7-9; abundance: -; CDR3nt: TGTGCCAGCAGCGGCAGGACAAATCGGTCCGGGGAGCTGTTTTTT; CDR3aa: CASSGRTNRSGELFF
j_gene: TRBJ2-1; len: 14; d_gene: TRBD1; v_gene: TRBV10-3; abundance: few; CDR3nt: TGTGCCATCAGTGAACAGGGGGCTTCGAATGAGCAGTTCTTC; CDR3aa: CAISEQGASNEQFF
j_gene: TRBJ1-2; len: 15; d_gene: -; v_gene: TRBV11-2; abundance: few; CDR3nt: TGTGCCAGCAGCCCCCAAAGGCAGGGTGGCTATGGCTACACCTTC; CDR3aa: CASSPQRQGGYGYTF
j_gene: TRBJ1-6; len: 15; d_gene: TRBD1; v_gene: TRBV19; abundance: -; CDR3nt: TGTGCCAGTAACTTTTTCGACAGGGACAATTCACCCCTCCACTTT; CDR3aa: CASNFFDRDNSPLHF
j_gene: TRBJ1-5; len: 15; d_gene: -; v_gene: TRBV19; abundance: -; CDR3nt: TGTGCCAGTAGCATCGGAGTATCACCCCTTCAGCCCCAGCATTTT; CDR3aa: CASSIGVSPLQPQHF
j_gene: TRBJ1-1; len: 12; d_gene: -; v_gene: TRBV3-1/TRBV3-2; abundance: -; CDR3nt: TGTGCCAGCAGCCAAGAAGGGCTGGAAGCTTTCTTT; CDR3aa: CASSQEGLEAFF
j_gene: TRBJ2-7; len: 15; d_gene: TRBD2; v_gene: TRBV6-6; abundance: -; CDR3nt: TGTGCCAGCAGTTTGATCACGGGAGGGGCCGGGGAGCAGTACTTC; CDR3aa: CASSLITGGAGEQYF
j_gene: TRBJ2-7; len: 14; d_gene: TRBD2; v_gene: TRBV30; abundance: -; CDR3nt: TGTGCCTGGAGTGCCGGGGGGGCCCGGTACGAGCAGTACTTC; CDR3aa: CAWSAGGARYEQYF
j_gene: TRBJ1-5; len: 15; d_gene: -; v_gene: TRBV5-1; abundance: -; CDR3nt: TGCGCCAGCAGCTTGGCCAGCGGGAGCAATCAGCCCCAGCATTTT; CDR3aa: CASSLASGSNQPQHF
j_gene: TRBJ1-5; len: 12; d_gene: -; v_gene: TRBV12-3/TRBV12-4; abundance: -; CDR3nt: TGTGCCAGCAGTTCCCGGGTTGAGCCCCAGCATTTT; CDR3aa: CASSSRVEPQHF
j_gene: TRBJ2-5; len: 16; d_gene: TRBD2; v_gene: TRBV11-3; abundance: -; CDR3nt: TGTGCCAGCAGCGCGAGCGGGGGAAGCGGGCAAGAGACCCAGTACTTC; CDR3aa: CASSASGGSGQETQYF
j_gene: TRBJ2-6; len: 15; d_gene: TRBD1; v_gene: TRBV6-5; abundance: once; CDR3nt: TGTGCCAGTAGGACAGGGGGCGCGGGGGCCAACGTCCTGACTTTC; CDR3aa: CASRTGGAGANVLTF
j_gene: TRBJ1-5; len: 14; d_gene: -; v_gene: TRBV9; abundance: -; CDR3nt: TGTGCCAGCAGCGCAACAGGTTCCTATCAGCCCCAGCATTTT; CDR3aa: CASSATGSYQPQHF
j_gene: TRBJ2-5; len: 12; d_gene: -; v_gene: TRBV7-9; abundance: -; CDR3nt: TGTGCCAGCAGCATCGGCCGGGACTCCCTATACTTC; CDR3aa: CASSIGRDSLYF
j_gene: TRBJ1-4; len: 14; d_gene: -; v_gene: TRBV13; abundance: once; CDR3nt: TGTGCCAGCAGCTTCTGGGCAACTAATGAAAAACTGTTTTTT; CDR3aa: CASSFWATNEKLFF
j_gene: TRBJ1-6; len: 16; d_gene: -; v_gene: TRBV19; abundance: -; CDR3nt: TGTGCCAGTAGTACGACAAACAGCGGTTTCAATTCACCCCTCCACTTT; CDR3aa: CASSTTNSGFNSPLHF
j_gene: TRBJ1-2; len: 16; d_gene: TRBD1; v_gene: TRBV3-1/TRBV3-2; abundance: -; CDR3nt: TGTGCCAGCAGCCCCCGATTAGTACAGGGGGCGTACGGCTACACCTTC; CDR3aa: CASSPRLVQGAYGYTF
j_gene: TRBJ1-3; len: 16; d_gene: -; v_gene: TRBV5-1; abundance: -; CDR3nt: TGCGCCAGCAGTCCGAAGACAGGCGTCTCTGGAAACACCATATATTTT; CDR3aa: CASSPKTGVSGNTIYF
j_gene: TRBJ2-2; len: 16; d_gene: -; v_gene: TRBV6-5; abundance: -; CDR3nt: TGTGCCAGCAGTTATGGACGGAACTTGAACACCGGGGAGCTGTTTTTT; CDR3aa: CASSYGRNLNTGELFF
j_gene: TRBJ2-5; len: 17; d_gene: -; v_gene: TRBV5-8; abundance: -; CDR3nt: TGTGCCAGCAGCTCAGAACAGGGAGGTTTTCCCCAAGAGACCCAGTACTTC; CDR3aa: CASSSEQGGFPQETQYF
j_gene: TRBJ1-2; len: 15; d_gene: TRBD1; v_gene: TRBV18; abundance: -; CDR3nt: TGTGCCAGCCCTACGGGTATCAGGGGGACTTATGGCTACACCTTC; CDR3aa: CASPTGIRGTYGYTF
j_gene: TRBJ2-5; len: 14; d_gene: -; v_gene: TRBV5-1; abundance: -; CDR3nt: TGCGCCAGCACCGTTTTGGCAGGGGAAGGGACCCAGTACTTC; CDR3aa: CASTVLAGEGTQYF
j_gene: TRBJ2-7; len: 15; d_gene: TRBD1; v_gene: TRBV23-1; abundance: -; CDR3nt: TGCGCCAGCAGTCAAAGGGACAGGACGAAGTGCGAGCAGTACTTC; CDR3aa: CASSQRDRTKCEQYF
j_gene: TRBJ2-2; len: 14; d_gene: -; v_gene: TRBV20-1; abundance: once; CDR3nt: TGCAGTGCTAGTGGAGGGTATAACACCGGGGAGCTGTTTTTT; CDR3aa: CSASGGYNTGELFF
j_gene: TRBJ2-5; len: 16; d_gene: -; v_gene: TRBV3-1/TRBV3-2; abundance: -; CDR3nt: TGTGCCAGCAGCCAAGGACGGACAGAACAACAAGAGACCCAGTACTTC; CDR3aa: CASSQGRTEQQETQYF
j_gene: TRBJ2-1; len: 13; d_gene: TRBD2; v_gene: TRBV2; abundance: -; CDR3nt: TGTGCCAGCGGGCGGGGGTCCTACAATGAGCAGTTCTTC; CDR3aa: CASGRGSYNEQFF
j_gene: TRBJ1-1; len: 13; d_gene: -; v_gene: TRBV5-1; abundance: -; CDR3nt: TGCGCCAGCAGCCGGCAGATGAACACTGAAGCTTTCTTT; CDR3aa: CASSRQMNTEAFF
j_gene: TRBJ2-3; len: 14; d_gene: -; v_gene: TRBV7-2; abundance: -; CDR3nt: TGTGCCAGCAGCTTAGCCTGGGGCGCAGATACGCAGTATTTT; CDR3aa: CASSLAWGADTQYF
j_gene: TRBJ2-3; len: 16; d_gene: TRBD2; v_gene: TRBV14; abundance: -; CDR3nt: TGTGCCAGCAGCCCCCACTGGGAGGGTGGCACAGATACGCAGTATTTT; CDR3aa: CASSPHWEGGTDTQYF
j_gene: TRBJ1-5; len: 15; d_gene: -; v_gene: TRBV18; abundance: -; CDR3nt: TGTGCCAGCTCACTCGCGGTTGACGTCAATCAGCCCCAGCATTTT; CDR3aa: CASSLAVDVNQPQHF
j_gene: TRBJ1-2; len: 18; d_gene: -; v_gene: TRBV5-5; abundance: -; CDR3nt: TGTGCCAGCAGCTTGTCCGTAAAAACGACGGACAGTATCTATGGCTACACCTTC; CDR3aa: CASSLSVKTTDSIYGYTF
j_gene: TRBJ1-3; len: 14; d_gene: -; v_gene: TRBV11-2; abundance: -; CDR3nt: TGTGCCAGCAGCTTAGACAGCTCTGGAAACACCATATATTTT; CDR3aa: CASSLDSSGNTIYF
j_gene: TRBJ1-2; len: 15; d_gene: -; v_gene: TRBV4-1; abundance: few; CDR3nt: TGCGCCAGCAGCCAAGATTTCCAGTCGGGCTATGGCTACACCTTC; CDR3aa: CASSQDFQSGYGYTF
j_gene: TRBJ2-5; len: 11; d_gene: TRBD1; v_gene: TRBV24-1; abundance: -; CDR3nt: TGTGCCACGGGACAGGGGGAGACCCAGTACTTC; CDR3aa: CATGQGETQYF
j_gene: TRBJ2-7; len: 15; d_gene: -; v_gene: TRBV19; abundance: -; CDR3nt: TGTGCCAGTAGTATAGTAGGCAGAAGAACCTACGAGCAGTACTTC; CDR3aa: CASSIVGRRTYEQYF
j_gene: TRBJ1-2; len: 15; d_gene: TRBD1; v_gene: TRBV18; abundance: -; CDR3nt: TGTGCCAGCTCACTTAGGACAGGGGACAGCTATGGCTACACCTTC; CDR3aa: CASSLRTGDSYGYTF
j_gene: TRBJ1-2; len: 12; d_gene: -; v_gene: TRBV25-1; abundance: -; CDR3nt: TGTGCCAGCAGTGAATCAAGGGACGACTACACCTTC; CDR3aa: CASSESRDDYTF
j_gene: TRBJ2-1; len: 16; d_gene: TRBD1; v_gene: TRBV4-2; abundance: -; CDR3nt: TGTGCCAGCAGCCAAGATTTGCAGGGGGCCTACAATGAGCAGTTCTTC; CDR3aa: CASSQDLQGAYNEQFF
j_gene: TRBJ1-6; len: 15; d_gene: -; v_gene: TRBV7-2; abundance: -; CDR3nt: TGTGCCAGCACACTGGAACTGGGATTGAATTCACCCCTCCACTTT; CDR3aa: CASTLELGLNSPLHF
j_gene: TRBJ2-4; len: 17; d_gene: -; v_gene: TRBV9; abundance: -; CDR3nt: TGTGCCAGCAGCCCCCCAGGCACTACTCTAGCCAAAAACATTCAGTACTTC; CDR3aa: CASSPPGTTLAKNIQYF
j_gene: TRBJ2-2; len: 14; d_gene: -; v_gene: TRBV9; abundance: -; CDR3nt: TGTGCCAGCAGCTTAACCCAGGGACCCGGGGAGCTGTTTTTT; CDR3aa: CASSLTQGPGELFF
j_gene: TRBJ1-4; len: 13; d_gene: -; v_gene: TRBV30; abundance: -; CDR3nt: TGTGCCTGGAGCGCGGGCCCTAATGAAAAACTGTTTTTT; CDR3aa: CAWSAGPNEKLFF
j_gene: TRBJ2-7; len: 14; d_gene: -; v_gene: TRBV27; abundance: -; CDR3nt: TGTGCCAGCAGTTTATCGGCCTTTGGGGCCGAGCAGTACTTC; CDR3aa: CASSLSAFGAEQYF
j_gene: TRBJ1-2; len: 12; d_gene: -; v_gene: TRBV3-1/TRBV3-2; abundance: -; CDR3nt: TGTGCCAGCAGCCTCCCTGTGGGGGGCTACACCTTC; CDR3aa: CASSLPVGGYTF
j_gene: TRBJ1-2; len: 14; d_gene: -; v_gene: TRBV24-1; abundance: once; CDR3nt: TGTGCCACCAGTGATGCAGGGACCGTCTATGGCTACACCTTC; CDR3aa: CATSDAGTVYGYTF
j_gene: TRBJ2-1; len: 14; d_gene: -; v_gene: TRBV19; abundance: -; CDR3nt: TGTGCCAGTAGTATTGGAGGACCCTACAATGAGCAGTTCTTC; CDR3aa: CASSIGGPYNEQFF